A selection of T cell receptor beta chains follows, all from one sample in a study of control samples from healthy donors and cancer patients. Method: immunoSEQ multiplex PCR; TCRdb's copy keeps in-frame clones and lacks some. In the table there are under 75,000 clones, just over 90% of which are singletons. Sequenced: PBMCs. These receptors were obtained from a woman between 45 and 60 years old with colorectal cancer. CDR3s include the opening cysteine and the closing phenylalanine or tryptophan. The D gene is left open where the match is weak.

V	J	D	CDR3
TRBV12-3/TRBV12-4	TRBJ2-5	NA	CASSSQRTQYF
TRBV6-4	TRBJ2-3	TRBD2	CASSESAGGPGDTQYF
TRBV6-5	TRBJ2-7	NA	CASRDLGEQYF
TRBV18	TRBJ1-4	NA	CASSPETGTGEKLFF
TRBV11-1	TRBJ1-2	NA	CASSWTAGGYTF
TRBV10-3	TRBJ2-1	TRBD2	CAISEGLAGFWHEQFF
TRBV30	TRBJ1-5	NA	CAWSGVTSNQPQHF
TRBV27	TRBJ1-1	NA	CASSPWGDTEAFF
TRBV4-2	TRBJ1-6	NA	CASSPVPLNSPLHF
TRBV14	TRBJ2-7	NA	CASSALRLGETGREQYF
TRBV30	TRBJ1-6	TRBD1	CAWSVLGQGNSPLHF
TRBV2	TRBJ2-2	TRBD1	CASRPGTEFTGELFF
TRBV7-8	TRBJ2-2	NA	CASTLRGRENTGELFF
TRBV28	TRBJ2-1	NA	CASSFEDTDNEQFF
TRBV7-9	TRBJ2-1	NA	CASSLVRGYYNEQFF
TRBV27	TRBJ2-1	TRBD2	CASSTGLAGVVNNEQFF
TRBV6-5	TRBJ1-2	NA	CASSTGRTYGYTF
TRBV25-1	TRBJ2-7	NA	CASSAIREQYF
TRBV28	TRBJ2-3	TRBD2	CASSKRLAGVADTQYF
TRBV6-5	TRBJ2-5	TRBD2	CASVRLAGGRETQYF
TRBV18	TRBJ2-3	TRBD2	CASFSRNAGLAVSSTDTQYF
TRBV6-5	TRBJ1-5	NA	CASSRGRGREPQHF
TRBV19	TRBJ1-1	TRBD1	CASTLGQQRRITEAFF
TRBV29-1	TRBJ2-7	NA	CSALRSGQLNYEQYF
TRBV2	TRBJ1-1	NA	CASSLARDTEAFF
TRBV15	TRBJ2-7	TRBD2	CATSRDFNTGLTGEQYF
TRBV10-1	TRBJ2-7	NA	CASSADSYEQYF
TRBV10-3	TRBJ1-4	NA	CAISRGLGIPEKLFF
TRBV5-1	TRBJ1-1	NA	CASSPRRGVSEAFF